This T cell receptor (beta chain) derives from a study of memory B cells and T cells in multiple sclerosis. Study-wide results and caveats: Compartments had unequal clone-set sizes, affecting shared clonotype counts.

From germline, CDR1 is GTSNPN and CDR2 SVGIG (reference sequence). Trimming cost V 0 bases and J 8 bases, with 11 bases left between them. This CDR3 is 12 amino acids long. The repertoire was sequenced with immunoSEQ multiplex PCR; TCRdb's copy has only in-frame clones and lacks some. Of roughly 45,000 clones detected, roughly 82% appear once; the ten largest clones hold 0.85% to 1.3%. After stimulus-free culture, autoproliferating CFSE-dim and non-proliferating CFSE-high T cells were sequenced separately. Cultures began with roughly 5.4x10^7 CFSE-labeled PBMCs, unstimulated for 6 to 7 days, with replicate wells pooled. PBMCs were labeled with around 0.5 uM CFSE and cultured without exogenous stimuli. In its sample, this clone was seen once. Its antigen is as yet unknown.

This chain connects TRBV30 to TRBJ2-7, with D tentatively TRBD1 (5 bases). The receptor comes from a human donor with multiple sclerosis. The sequenced sample was PBMCs from blood kept in culture. CDR3 DNA sequence: TGTGCCTGGAGTGTACTGTCAGGGAAGCAGTACTTC. It is translated as CAWSVLSGKQYF.